This passage covers 24 T cell receptor beta chains from one sample sequenced in a study of blood T cells in healthy people across ages. Then a second PCR, running about 6 to 11 cycles, was carried out with a sample-barcoded 5' primer and a J-beta primer mix. Using its own MiXCR run on the 5' RACE reads, TCRdb lists one record per CDR3 protein. The sample has around 1.5 million distinct CDR3 sequences; around 55% are singletons. The specimen sequenced was blood. The source of these receptors is a man between 18 and 29 years old in good health.

The rearrangement links TRBV20-1 to TRBJ1-1; D is possibly TRBD1 (5 bases). V shed 4 bases and J shed 5 bases, with 14 bases lying between them. The germline CDR1 and CDR2 sequences are DFQATT and SNEGSKA (reference sequence). The CDR3 is 13 residues long. The CDR3 protein is CSATRGIGTEAFF. The CDR3 nucleotides read TGCAGTGCTACTCGGGGGATAGGAACTGAAGCTTTCTTT.

CDR3 sequence: CASSLVAGTGAEAFF. The CDR3, as DNA: TGCGCCAGCAGCTTGGTTGCCGGGACAGGGGCTGAAGCTTTCTTT. The V and J genes are TRBV5-1 and TRBJ1-1; 10 bases align to TRBD1. In germline, CDR1 is SGHRS, CDR2 YFSETQ. This CDR3 contains 15 residues. Losses at the gene ends were 0 bases for V and 6 bases for J; bases not matched to a gene: 5.

The chain is built from TRBV28 and TRBJ2-7; D is unclear. Per germline, CDR1 MDHEN and CDR2 SYDVKM. This CDR3 has 14 amino acids. V dropped 3 bases and J dropped 1 base, with 10 bases sitting between them. The CDR3 loop reads CASSFHGGSYEQYF. CDR3 nucleotide sequence: TGTGCCAGCAGTTTTCACGGTGGTTCCTACGAGCAGTACTTC.

The chain has TRBV4-1 and TRBJ2-7; D is perhaps TRBD2 (6 bases). The assigned J gene may be wrong: the sequence end matches TRBJ2-5 better. This CDR3 is built from 15 residues. Per the germline V gene, CDR1 is MGHRA and CDR2 is YSYEKL. The CDR3 region has the DNA TGCGCCAGCAGCCAAGAAACCCGGGGGATGGAGACCCAGTACTTC. This encodes CASSQETRGMETQYF.

This clonotype appeared many times. V gene TRBV4-1 combines with J gene TRBJ2-7; unclear D gene. The V and J ends lost 3 bases and 3 bases respectively, with 12 bases between them. CDR1 and CDR2 from the germline V gene are MGHRA and YSYEKL. The CDR3 is 14 amino acids. In DNA form, the CDR3 reads TGCGCCAGCAGCCAGCACGTGTCTAGCTACGAGCAGTACTTC. It yields the protein CASSQHVSSYEQYF.

V gene TRBV3-1 combines with J gene TRBJ1-5; D might be TRBD1 (6 bases). Looked up from germline, CDR1 is LGHDT and CDR2 is YNNKEL (reference sequence). V was shortened by 10 bases and J by 0 bases, with 28 bases between the two germline ends. CDR3 length equals 19 residues. CDR3 sequence: CANATGGDYPPDSNQPQHF. As DNA, the CDR3 is TGTGCCAACGCGACGGGGGGCGACTATCCCCCGGATAGCAATCAGCCCCAGCATTTT. Looking up the rest from reference TRBV3-1 and TRBJ1-5 gives the full variable domain: DTAVSQTPKYLVTQMGNDKSIKCEQNLGHDTMYWYKQDSKKFLKIMFSYNNKELIINETVPNRFSPKSPDKAHLNLHINSLELGDSAVYFCANATGGDYPPDSNQPQHFGDGTRLSIL.

CDR3 in amino acids: CASSFYPQGEQFF. The CDR3 DNA reads as TGCGCCAGCAGCTTCTACCCACAGGGCGAGCAGTTCTTC. This chain links TRBV5-1 with TRBJ2-1; tentative D call: TRBD1 (6 bases). V lost 2 bases and J lost 10, with 13 bases in between. Germline lookup yields CDR1 SGHRS and CDR2 YFSETQ. The CDR3 contains 13 residues. Drawing the rest from reference TRBV5-1 and TRBJ2-1, the complete variable domain is KAGVTQTPRYLIKTRGQQVTLSCSPISGHRSVSWYQQTPGQGLQFLFEYFSETQRNKGNFPGRFSGRQFSNSRSEMNVSTLELGDSALYLCASSFYPQGEQFFGPGTRLTVL.

This clonotype was seen more than once but under ten times. This chain links TRBV28 with TRBJ1-2; 7 nucleotides match TRBD1. CDR3 length: 13 residues. V was pared by 7 bases and J by 8 bases, with 10 bases of the junction left unmatched. The V gene's germline CDR1 is MDHEN and CDR2 SYDVKM. The CDR3 reads CASTSHRGWGYTF. CDR3 nucleotide sequence: TGTGCCAGCACCTCGCACAGGGGTTGGGGCTACACCTTC.

The J gene is TRBJ2-7, the V gene TRBV20-1; 12 nucleotides align to TRBD2. The CDR3 sequence is 16 residues long. CDR1 is DFQATT, CDR2 SNEGSKA, per germline (reference sequence). The trim removed 6 bases at V and 5 bases at J, leaving 14 bases unmatched. CDR3 amino acids: CSAPLLAGGVMDEQYF. CDR3 DNA sequence: TGCAGTGCCCCTCTCCTAGCGGGGGGGGTAATGGACGAGCAGTACTTC.

This clonotype was seen only a few times. The rearrangement links TRBV6-5 to TRBJ1-2; D call uncertain. Looked up from germline, CDR1 is MNHEY and CDR2 is SVGAGI. CDR3 length: 13 residues. Trimming left V 5 bases short and J 1 base short, with 8 bases between. CDR3 bases: TGTGCCAGCAGTGTTAGCGTTAACTATGGCTACACCTTC. Its protein is CASSVSVNYGYTF.

This clonotype was seen only a few times. The chain links TRBV27 to TRBJ1-5; 7 bases agree with TRBD1. CDR1 is MNHEY and CDR2 is SMNVEV in the germline V gene (reference sequence). Losses at the gene ends were 4 bases for V and 6 bases for J; bases not matched to a gene: 6. This CDR3 is 14 amino acids long. CDR3 protein: CASSWTGGSQPQHF. The CDR3 coding sequence is TGTGCCAGCAGTTGGACAGGCGGGAGTCAGCCCCAGCATTTT.

This clonotype was detected only a few times. The chain carries TRBV5-1 and TRBJ1-2; 9 nucleotides agree with TRBD1. Germline CDR1 reads SGHRS; CDR2 reads YFSETQ. The trim removed 4 bases at V and 3 bases at J, leaving 7 bases unmatched. The CDR3 has 15 residues. The CDR3 DNA reads TGCGCCAGCAGCGTCTCCGGGACAGGGTACTATGGCTACACCTTC. It translates to CASSVSGTGYYGYTF. Full variable domain (remainder filled in from reference TRBV5-1 and TRBJ1-2): KAGVTQTPRYLIKTRGQQVTLSCSPISGHRSVSWYQQTPGQGLQFLFEYFSETQRNKGNFPGRFSGRQFSNSRSEMNVSTLELGDSALYLCASSVSGTGYYGYTFGSGTRLTVV.

This chain uses TRBV15 with TRBJ2-3; D is uncertain. The CDR3 extends over 16 amino acids. Looked up from germline, CDR1 is LNHNV and CDR2 is YYDKDF (reference sequence). V was clipped by 2 bases and J by 0 bases, with 12 bases between them. The CDR3 is CATSRLIASSTDTQYF. CDR3 coding DNA: TGTGCCACCAGCAGATTGATAGCCTCTAGCACAGATACGCAGTATTTT.

V gene TRBV10-3 combines with J gene TRBJ2-1; possibly TRBD2 for D (6 bases). Trimming left V 7 bases short and J 2 bases short, with 9 bases between. The CDR3 is 13 residues long. CDR1 and CDR2 from the germline V gene are ENHRY and SYGVKD. The CDR3: CAIIAETYNEQFF. The CDR3 coding sequence is TGTGCCATCATAGCGGAAACCTACAATGAGCAGTTCTTC.

The chain joins TRBV2 to TRBJ1-1; D remains unclear. Germline CDR1 SNHLY, CDR2 FYNNEI. The CDR3 loop spans 11 amino acids. V lost 5 bases, J lost 7 bases, and 8 bases lay in between. In nucleotides, the CDR3 is TGTGCCAGCAGTCCGAGGTATGAAGCTTTCTTT. This gives the protein CASSPRYEAFF.

In this sample, this clonotype turned up once. J is TRBJ1-2 and V is TRBV7-9, with D perhaps TRBD1 (5 bases). Germline-derived CDR1 and CDR2 are SEHNR and FQNEAQ (reference sequence). V lost 1 base and J 3 bases, leaving 18 bases between the germline ends. CDR3 length: 17 amino acids. Here the CDR3 reads CASSLEGRQEPHYGYTF. As DNA, the CDR3 is TGTGCCAGCAGCTTAGAGGGACGCCAGGAGCCTCACTATGGCTACACCTTC.

V gene TRBV7-7 combines with J gene TRBJ2-3; 7 bases line up with TRBD2. J was trimmed by 1 base and V by 5 bases; bases with no gene match: 6. Per the germline V gene, CDR1 is SSHAT and CDR2 is FNYEAQ (reference sequence). This CDR3 region has 15 residues. The CDR3 bases are TGTGCCAGCAGCCGGCTAGCGGAAGGCACAGATACGCAGTATTTT. Its protein is CASSRLAEGTDTQYF. Together with reference TRBV7-7 and TRBJ2-3, the CDR3 gives the full variable domain: GAGVSQSPRYKVTKRGQDVTLRCDPISSHATLYWYQQALGQGPEFLTYFNYEAQPDKSGLPSDRFSAERPEGSISTLTIQRTEQRDSAMYRCASSRLAEGTDTQYFGPGTRLTVL.

This clonotype turned up a few times. The chain employs TRBV4-1 and TRBJ2-5, with 9 nucleotides matching TRBD1. The J call could be wrong; TRBJ2-7 is a better fit for the DNA end. Germline V gives CDR1 MGHRA, CDR2 YSYEKL. This CDR3 region has 18 residues. The DNA for the CDR3 is TGCGCCAGCAGCCAAGAAAAGATGCCGGGACAGGGAAGGTACGAGCAGTACTTC. It specifies CASSQEKMPGQGRYEQYF.

The chain links TRBV3-1 to TRBJ2-1; no clear D. CDR1 LGHDT and CDR2 YNNKEL come from the germline V gene (reference sequence). The V and J ends lost 0 bases and 0 bases respectively, with 9 bases between them. The CDR3 spans 16 residues. The CDR3 region has the DNA TGTGCCAGCAGCCAAGAGACACATAACTCCTACAATGAGCAGTTCTTC. Protein product: CASSQETHNSYNEQFF.

The chain joins TRBV12-3 or TRBV12-4 to TRBJ1-1, with D uncertain. The CDR3 runs 13 residues. V dropped 3 bases and J dropped 2 bases, with 7 bases sitting between them. The CDR3 protein is CASSFRINTEAFF. The CDR3, as DNA: TGTGCCAGCAGTTTTCGGATCAACACTGAAGCTTTCTTT.

This clonotype appeared a few times. V is TRBV29-1 and J is TRBJ2-2; D is unresolved. The V end was cut by 3 bases, the J end by 4 bases, with 6 bases between. CDR3 length: 12 residues. Germline V gene lookup returns CDR1 SQVTM and CDR2 ANQGSEA. The CDR3 coding sequence is TGCAGCGTTGAGGAGACCACCGGGGAGCTGTTTTTT. Amino acid sequence: CSVEETTGELFF.

This clonotype was seen a few times. In DNA form, the CDR3 reads TGTGCCAGCAGTGCCCGCCGGGGAGCGGGAGGGCCTAATGAGCAGTTCTTC. Translating gives CASSARRGAGGPNEQFF. The gene calls are TRBV6-1 and TRBJ2-1; 10 nucleotides agree with TRBD2. Germline V gene lookup returns CDR1 MNHNS and CDR2 SASEGT. The CDR3 loop spans 17 amino acids. Unmatched junction bases numbered 13, after V lost 4 bases and J lost 7 bases.

V gene TRBV18 combines with J gene TRBJ2-5, with unresolved D. The DNA end is more similar to TRBJ2-7, so the J call may be wrong. The CDR3 consists of 16 residues. CDR1 KGHSH and CDR2 LQKENI come from the germline V gene. The CDR3, as DNA: TGTGCCAGCTCACCACTAGGTCCTGCTGGTGGATACGAGCAGTACTTC. Translated, it gives CASSPLGPAGGYEQYF.

This chain links TRBV6-6 with TRBJ2-3; 7 nucleotides agree with TRBD1. Germline-derived CDR1 and CDR2 are MNHNY and SVGAGI (reference sequence). The CDR3 is 16 residues long. After removal of 6 bases from V and 2 bases from J, the junction contained 11 bases not matched to a gene. CDR3 sequence (DNA): TGTGCCAGCAGCCGCCGGGACAGATACACCACAGATACGCAGTATTTT. Protein sequence: CASSRRDRYTTDTQYF.